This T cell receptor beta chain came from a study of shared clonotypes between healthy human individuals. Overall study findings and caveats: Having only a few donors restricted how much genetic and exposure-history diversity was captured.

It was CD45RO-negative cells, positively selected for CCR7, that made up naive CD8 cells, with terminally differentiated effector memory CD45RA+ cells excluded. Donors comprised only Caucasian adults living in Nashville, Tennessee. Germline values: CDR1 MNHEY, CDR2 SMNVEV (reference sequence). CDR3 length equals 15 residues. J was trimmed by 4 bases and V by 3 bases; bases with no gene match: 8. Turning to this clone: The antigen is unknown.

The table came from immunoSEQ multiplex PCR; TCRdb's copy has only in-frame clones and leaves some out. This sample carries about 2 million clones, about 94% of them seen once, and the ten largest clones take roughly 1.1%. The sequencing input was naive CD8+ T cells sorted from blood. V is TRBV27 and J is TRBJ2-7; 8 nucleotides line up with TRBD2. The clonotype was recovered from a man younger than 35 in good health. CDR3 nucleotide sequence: TGTGCCAGCAGTTTTGTAGCGGGGCTGGGATACGAGCAGTACTTC. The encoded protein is CASSFVAGLGYEQYF.